These T cell receptor beta chains were read from a single sample in a study of vaccination effects on CD4 cells after COVID-19. Antigens for these TCRs are unknown. Repertoires were generated with immunoSEQ multiplex PCR, while TCRdb's copy carries only in-frame clones and drops some. The sample yields about 27,000 clones, roughly two thirds seen once. This specimen was CD4+ T cells from PBMCs cultured with SARS-CoV-2 spike peptides, taken before COVID-19 vaccination. Receptors originate from a human donor who received a COVID-19 vaccine. Both conserved end residues are part of each CDR3. The order of the fields is V gene, CDR3 length, clone size, J gene, D gene, CDR3 DNA, CDR3 protein. A D gene is named only where the DNA matches it firmly. Expanded clones get a size class; other rows say once, few or many, or leave the size out.

v_gene: TRBV6-5; len: 15; abundance: .; j_gene: TRBJ2-1; d_gene: TRBD2; CDR3nt: TGTGCCAGCAGGAAGACTAGCGGGCGTTACAATGAGCAGTTCTTC; CDR3aa: CASRKTSGRYNEQFF
v_gene: TRBV6-5; len: 14; abundance: .; j_gene: TRBJ1-1; d_gene: .; CDR3nt: TGTGCCAGCGCAGACAGGAGACTGAACACTGAAGCTTTCTTT; CDR3aa: CASADRRLNTEAFF
v_gene: TRBV6-2/TRBV6-3; len: 15; abundance: .; j_gene: TRBJ2-2; d_gene: TRBD1; CDR3nt: TGTGCCAGCAGTTACTCCAGGGGGCGTACCGGGGAGCTGTTTTTT; CDR3aa: CASSYSRGRTGELFF
v_gene: TRBV10-3; len: 14; abundance: .; j_gene: TRBJ1-2; d_gene: .; CDR3nt: TGTGCCATCAGTGATATGACAGGCCGCTATGGCTACACCTTC; CDR3aa: CAISDMTGRYGYTF
v_gene: TRBV30; len: 15; abundance: .; j_gene: TRBJ1-6; d_gene: TRBD1; CDR3nt: TGTGCCTGGAACCGGGACAGGGAAGATAATTCACCCCTCCACTTT; CDR3aa: CAWNRDREDNSPLHF
v_gene: TRBV11-2; len: 15; abundance: .; j_gene: TRBJ1-2; d_gene: TRBD1; CDR3nt: TGTGCCAGCAGCTTAAACTCAGGGGGCGACTATGGCTACACCTTC; CDR3aa: CASSLNSGGDYGYTF
v_gene: TRBV14; len: 13; abundance: .; j_gene: TRBJ2-1; d_gene: .; CDR3nt: TGTGCCAGCAGCCCAGGGTCCTACAATGAGCAGTTCTTC; CDR3aa: CASSPGSYNEQFF
v_gene: TRBV5-4; len: 16; abundance: .; j_gene: TRBJ1-4; d_gene: .; CDR3nt: TGTGCCAGCAGCTTGACGGTCGGTGGGAAGGGGGAAAAACTGTTTTTT; CDR3aa: CASSLTVGGKGEKLFF
v_gene: TRBV7-6; len: 16; abundance: .; j_gene: TRBJ2-3; d_gene: .; CDR3nt: TGTGCCAGCAGCTTAGCGGCCCGGGGAAGCACAGATACGCAGTATTTT; CDR3aa: CASSLAARGSTDTQYF
v_gene: TRBV5-6; len: 13; abundance: .; j_gene: TRBJ1-6; d_gene: .; CDR3nt: TGTGCCAGCAACGGGGCAGGGTGGACACCCCTCCACTTT; CDR3aa: CASNGAGWTPLHF
v_gene: TRBV5-4; len: 12; abundance: few; j_gene: TRBJ1-1; d_gene: .; CDR3nt: TGTGCCAGCAGCTATGAGAACACTGAAGCTTTCTTT; CDR3aa: CASSYENTEAFF
v_gene: TRBV7-9; len: 16; abundance: .; j_gene: TRBJ1-5; d_gene: TRBD1; CDR3nt: TGTGCCAGCAGCTTTTATGCCACAGGGGTCGGTCAGCCCCAGCATTTT; CDR3aa: CASSFYATGVGQPQHF
v_gene: TRBV6-5; len: 14; abundance: .; j_gene: TRBJ2-7; d_gene: .; CDR3nt: TGTGCCAGCAGGGGCTTAGCGGCCACCTACGAGCAGTACTTC; CDR3aa: CASRGLAATYEQYF
v_gene: TRBV7-9; len: 15; abundance: few; j_gene: TRBJ2-7; d_gene: .; CDR3nt: TGTGCCAGCAGCCCCGCGTCGCGAGGGGTCTACGAGCAGTACTTC; CDR3aa: CASSPASRGVYEQYF
v_gene: TRBV6-5; len: 15; abundance: .; j_gene: TRBJ2-1; d_gene: TRBD1; CDR3nt: TGTGCCAGCAGGCCGGACAGGGGATATGGGAATGAGCAGTTCTTC; CDR3aa: CASRPDRGYGNEQFF
v_gene: TRBV19; len: 15; abundance: .; j_gene: TRBJ1-2; d_gene: TRBD1; CDR3nt: TGTGCCAGTAGTAACACAGGGACAGCTAACTATGGCTACACCTTC; CDR3aa: CASSNTGTANYGYTF
v_gene: TRBV25-1; len: 14; abundance: few; j_gene: TRBJ2-7; d_gene: TRBD2; CDR3nt: TGTGCCAGCAGGCGGGGGGAAGCTACCTACGAGCAGTACTTC; CDR3aa: CASRRGEATYEQYF
v_gene: TRBV5-4; len: 14; abundance: few; j_gene: TRBJ2-5; d_gene: .; CDR3nt: TGTGCCAGCAGCTTGGGGCTGAGAAGGGAGACCCAGTACTTC; CDR3aa: CASSLGLRRETQYF
v_gene: TRBV6-5; len: 12; abundance: .; j_gene: TRBJ2-5; d_gene: .; CDR3nt: TGTGCCAGCAGTCAGTCGCAAGAGACCCAGTACTTC; CDR3aa: CASSQSQETQYF
v_gene: TRBV7-9; len: 18; abundance: few; j_gene: TRBJ2-1; d_gene: .; CDR3nt: TGTGCCAGCAGCCCAGGATTGGGGGGGCCAGGGACCTACAATGAGCAGTTCTTC; CDR3aa: CASSPGLGGPGTYNEQFF
v_gene: TRBV6-2/TRBV6-3; len: 13; abundance: .; j_gene: TRBJ1-2; d_gene: TRBD1; CDR3nt: TGTGCCAGCAGTTCGGACAGGGGGCACGGCTACACCTTC; CDR3aa: CASSSDRGHGYTF
v_gene: TRBV19; len: 16; abundance: few; j_gene: TRBJ2-7; d_gene: TRBD2; CDR3nt: TGTGCCAGTAGTATAGAGATAGCGGGAGTTGGGTACGAGCAGTACTTC; CDR3aa: CASSIEIAGVGYEQYF
v_gene: TRBV19; len: 16; abundance: .; j_gene: TRBJ1-1; d_gene: .; CDR3nt: TGTGCCAGTAGTATAGGGTTGGACAGAATGAACACTGAAGCTTTCTTT; CDR3aa: CASSIGLDRMNTEAFF
v_gene: TRBV13; len: 16; abundance: .; j_gene: TRBJ2-1; d_gene: .; CDR3nt: TGTGCCAGCAGCCGATATGCGGGACAGCGAAACAATGAGCAGTTCTTC; CDR3aa: CASSRYAGQRNNEQFF
v_gene: TRBV12-3/TRBV12-4; len: 12; abundance: .; j_gene: TRBJ1-1; d_gene: .; CDR3nt: TGTGCCAGCAGTTTAGTGGAAAACCGAGCTTTCTTT; CDR3aa: CASSLVENRAFF
v_gene: TRBV27; len: 18; abundance: .; j_gene: TRBJ1-4; d_gene: .; CDR3nt: TGTGCCAGCAGTTTAGACGTGAGGGGCTACCCAACTAATGAAAAACTGTTTTTT; CDR3aa: CASSLDVRGYPTNEKLFF
v_gene: TRBV19; len: 15; abundance: once; j_gene: TRBJ1-2; d_gene: .; CDR3nt: TGTGCCAGTAAGGGACCGATTGCGGTACCTTATGGCTACACCTTC; CDR3aa: CASKGPIAVPYGYTF
v_gene: TRBV4-1; len: 17; abundance: .; j_gene: TRBJ2-3; d_gene: TRBD2; CDR3nt: TGCGCCAGCAGCCAACAAGGAACTAGCGGGGTCCCCGATACGCAGTATTTT; CDR3aa: CASSQQGTSGVPDTQYF
v_gene: TRBV4-2; len: 14; abundance: .; j_gene: TRBJ2-7; d_gene: TRBD1; CDR3nt: TGTGCCAGCAGCCAAGGACAGGGTGCGTACGAGCAGTACTTC; CDR3aa: CASSQGQGAYEQYF
v_gene: TRBV2; len: 13; abundance: .; j_gene: TRBJ1-2; d_gene: .; CDR3nt: TGTGCCAGCAGTGAACAGAGTTACTATGGCTACACCTTC; CDR3aa: CASSEQSYYGYTF
v_gene: TRBV5-4; len: 15; abundance: .; j_gene: TRBJ2-1; d_gene: TRBD2; CDR3nt: TGTGCCAGCAGTTCCGGACTAGCGGGTTACAATGAGCAGTTCTTC; CDR3aa: CASSSGLAGYNEQFF
v_gene: TRBV7-9; len: 13; abundance: once; j_gene: TRBJ1-2; d_gene: TRBD1; CDR3nt: TGTGCCAGCAGCCAACAGGGGGACTATGGCTACACCTTC; CDR3aa: CASSQQGDYGYTF
v_gene: TRBV7-7; len: 16; abundance: .; j_gene: TRBJ2-7; d_gene: .; CDR3nt: TGTGCCAGCAGCTATACGGACAGTTTCGGAGAGGGCGAGCAGTACTTC; CDR3aa: CASSYTDSFGEGEQYF
v_gene: TRBV12-3/TRBV12-4; len: 13; abundance: .; j_gene: TRBJ2-7; d_gene: .; CDR3nt: TGTGCCAGCAGGCTAGGGGGAGCCTACGAGCAGTACTTC; CDR3aa: CASRLGGAYEQYF
v_gene: TRBV6-5; len: 14; abundance: .; j_gene: TRBJ2-2; d_gene: .; CDR3nt: TGTGCCAGCAGCGATACAGCGAACACCGGGGAGCTGTTTTTT; CDR3aa: CASSDTANTGELFF
v_gene: TRBV5-1; len: 17; abundance: .; j_gene: TRBJ2-5; d_gene: TRBD1; CDR3nt: TGCGCCACCACCAGGACAGGGGGCGGAAGCCTCCAAGAGACCCAGTACTTC; CDR3aa: CATTRTGGGSLQETQYF
v_gene: TRBV21-1; len: 21; abundance: .; j_gene: TRBJ1-1; d_gene: .; CDR3nt: TGTGCCAGCAGCAAAGAATCTGGACAGCGTGAGCCCCGTAGCGGGGACACTGAAGCTTTCTTT; CDR3aa: CASSKESGQREPRSGDTEAFF
v_gene: TRBV9; len: 18; abundance: .; j_gene: TRBJ2-7; d_gene: .; CDR3nt: TGTGCCAGCAGCCGGATAGTAACGGCCGGACGTAGGATCTACGAGCAGTACTTC; CDR3aa: CASSRIVTAGRRIYEQYF
v_gene: TRBV3-1/TRBV3-2; len: 16; abundance: .; j_gene: TRBJ1-2; d_gene: TRBD1; CDR3nt: TGTGCCAGCAGCCTGCGGGACAGGGATATCATAGGGGGCTACACCTTC; CDR3aa: CASSLRDRDIIGGYTF
v_gene: TRBV11-2; len: 16; abundance: .; j_gene: TRBJ2-5; d_gene: .; CDR3nt: TGTGCCAGCAGCAGCCGGGGGGCCCGCAACCAAGAGACCCAGTACTTC; CDR3aa: CASSSRGARNQETQYF
v_gene: TRBV10-1; len: 13; abundance: .; j_gene: TRBJ2-7; d_gene: TRBD1; CDR3nt: TGCGCCAGCAACGGACAGGGGGCTAGAGAGCAGTACTTC; CDR3aa: CASNGQGAREQYF
v_gene: TRBV7-8; len: 16; abundance: .; j_gene: TRBJ1-2; d_gene: .; CDR3nt: TGTGCCAGCAGCTTTCATCAGTTAGGCGGGGGTCGTGGCTACACCTTC; CDR3aa: CASSFHQLGGGRGYTF
v_gene: TRBV19; len: 16; abundance: .; j_gene: TRBJ2-7; d_gene: TRBD2; CDR3nt: TGTGCCAGTACCATAGGTTCTAGCGGGAGAACTGGCGAGCAGTACTTC; CDR3aa: CASTIGSSGRTGEQYF
v_gene: TRBV5-6; len: 13; abundance: few; j_gene: TRBJ1-1; d_gene: .; CDR3nt: TGTGCCAGCAGCTTGGGGGGGAAGATTGAAGCTTTCTTT; CDR3aa: CASSLGGKIEAFF
v_gene: TRBV5-1; len: 13; abundance: few; j_gene: TRBJ2-7; d_gene: TRBD1; CDR3nt: TGCGCCAGCAGCTCCGGGACAGGGTACGAGCAGTACTTC; CDR3aa: CASSSGTGYEQYF
v_gene: TRBV5-1; len: 13; abundance: few; j_gene: TRBJ2-1; d_gene: .; CDR3nt: TGCGCCAGCAGCTTTACGGGGGCGGATGAGCAGTTCTTC; CDR3aa: CASSFTGADEQFF
v_gene: TRBV5-5; len: 14; abundance: .; j_gene: TRBJ1-6; d_gene: TRBD1; CDR3nt: TGTGCCAGCAGCTCGGGACAGTCTAATTCACCCCTCCACTTT; CDR3aa: CASSSGQSNSPLHF
v_gene: TRBV19; len: 16; abundance: once; j_gene: TRBJ1-3; d_gene: .; CDR3nt: TGTGCCAGTAGTAGGTGGGAACCTCTCTCTGGAAACACCATATATTTT; CDR3aa: CASSRWEPLSGNTIYF
v_gene: TRBV5-8; len: 16; abundance: .; j_gene: TRBJ1-5; d_gene: .; CDR3nt: TGTGCCAGCAGCTTGGGGTCAACCCATAGCAATCAGCCCCAGCATTTT; CDR3aa: CASSLGSTHSNQPQHF
v_gene: TRBV19; len: 16; abundance: .; j_gene: TRBJ1-5; d_gene: .; CDR3nt: TGTGCCAGTAGTATACGGGGGGTATATAGCAATCAGCCCCAGCATTTT; CDR3aa: CASSIRGVYSNQPQHF
v_gene: TRBV7-9; len: 16; abundance: once; j_gene: TRBJ2-3; d_gene: TRBD2; CDR3nt: TGTGCCAGCAGCTTAGTGAGCGGGAGGCTCACAGATACGCAGTATTTT; CDR3aa: CASSLVSGRLTDTQYF
v_gene: TRBV19; len: 13; abundance: .; j_gene: TRBJ2-7; d_gene: .; CDR3nt: TGTGCCAGTAAGGAAGCTTTTGCCTACGAGCAGTACTTC; CDR3aa: CASKEAFAYEQYF
v_gene: TRBV2; len: 15; abundance: .; j_gene: TRBJ1-4; d_gene: .; CDR3nt: TGTGCCAGCAGTACCGGGACAAGACTTCTTGAAAAACTGTTTTTT; CDR3aa: CASSTGTRLLEKLFF
v_gene: TRBV7-6; len: 19; abundance: .; j_gene: TRBJ2-7; d_gene: .; CDR3nt: TGTGCCAGCAGCTTAGAAGCAGGGGGGACCTTAAGCGGGACCTACGAGCAGTACTTC; CDR3aa: CASSLEAGGTLSGTYEQYF
v_gene: TRBV25-1; len: 16; abundance: .; j_gene: TRBJ2-7; d_gene: TRBD1; CDR3nt: TGTGCCAGCAGTGAATTGGACAGGGAGGCCTCCTACGAGCAGTACTTC; CDR3aa: CASSELDREASYEQYF
v_gene: TRBV19; len: 16; abundance: .; j_gene: TRBJ2-3; d_gene: TRBD2; CDR3nt: TGTGCCAGTAGTGTGACTAGCGGGGGAGGCACAGATACGCAGTATTTT; CDR3aa: CASSVTSGGGTDTQYF
v_gene: TRBV5-4; len: 13; abundance: .; j_gene: TRBJ2-5; d_gene: .; CDR3nt: TGTGCCAGCAGCTTGGCGGGGTGGGAGACCCAGTACTTC; CDR3aa: CASSLAGWETQYF
v_gene: TRBV6-5; len: 12; abundance: .; j_gene: TRBJ2-1; d_gene: .; CDR3nt: TGTGCCAGCACCCTGGCCATCAATGAGCAGTTCTTC; CDR3aa: CASTLAINEQFF
v_gene: TRBV30; len: 12; abundance: few; j_gene: TRBJ1-3; d_gene: .; CDR3nt: TGTGCCTGGACAGTTGGCAGAAACACCATATATTTT; CDR3aa: CAWTVGRNTIYF
v_gene: TRBV3-1/TRBV3-2; len: 14; abundance: .; j_gene: TRBJ1-2; d_gene: TRBD1; CDR3nt: TGTGCCAGCAGCCAATCGGACAGGGGGTATGGCTACACCTTC; CDR3aa: CASSQSDRGYGYTF